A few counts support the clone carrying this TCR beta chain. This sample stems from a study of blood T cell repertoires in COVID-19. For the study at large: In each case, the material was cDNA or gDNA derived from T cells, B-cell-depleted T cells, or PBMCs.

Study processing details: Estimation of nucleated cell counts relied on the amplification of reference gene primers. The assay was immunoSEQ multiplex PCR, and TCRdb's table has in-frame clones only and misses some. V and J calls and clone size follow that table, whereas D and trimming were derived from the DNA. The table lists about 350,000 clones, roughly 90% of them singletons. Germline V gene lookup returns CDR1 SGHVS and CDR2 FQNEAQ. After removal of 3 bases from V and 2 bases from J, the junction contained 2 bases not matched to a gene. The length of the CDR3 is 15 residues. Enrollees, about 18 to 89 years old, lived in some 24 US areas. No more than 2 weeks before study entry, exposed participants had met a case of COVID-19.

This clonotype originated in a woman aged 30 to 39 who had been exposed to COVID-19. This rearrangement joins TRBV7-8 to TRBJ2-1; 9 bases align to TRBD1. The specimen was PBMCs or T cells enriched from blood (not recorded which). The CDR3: CASSFRQGAYNEQFF. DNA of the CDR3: TGTGCCAGCAGCTTTCGACAGGGGGCCTACAATGAGCAGTTCTTC.